What follows are 23 T cell receptor beta chains derived from one specimen sequenced in a study of blood T cell repertoires in COVID-19. Only in-frame clones appear in the TCRdb table, and some are missing; sequencing was by immunoSEQ multiplex PCR. The sample shows about 350,000 clones, approximately 90% of them seen only once. Sequencing was carried out using peripheral blood. The source of these receptors is a woman aged 55-70 years with COVID-19, enrolled during active disease.

This clone was seen a handful of times. The chain recombines TRBV30 with TRBJ2-2, with TRBD2 identical over 8 bases. CDR1 GTSNPN and CDR2 SVGIG come from the germline V gene (reference sequence). Trimming took 3 bases from V and 8 from J; bases not matched to a gene: 14. The CDR3 is 16 residues long. CDR3 loop: CAWSGVGTRVGGELFF. The CDR3 coding sequence is TGTGCCTGGAGCGGTGTCGGGACTAGAGTAGGGGGGGAGCTGTTTTTT.

The CDR3 loop reads CATSRPFRETQYF. In nucleotides, the CDR3 is TGTGCCACCAGCAGACCATTTCGGGAGACCCAGTACTTC. This chain joins TRBV15 and TRBJ2-5; the D is unclear. The CDR3 sequence is 13 residues long. V lost 2 bases to trimming and J lost 5 bases, with 9 bases between them. From germline, CDR1 is LNHNV and CDR2 YYDKDF (reference sequence).

The J gene is TRBJ1-2, the V gene TRBV5-1; no firm D call. The CDR3 runs to 15 residues. Germline lookup yields CDR1 SGHRS and CDR2 YFSETQ. Trimming shortened V by 3 bases and J by 5 bases, and 17 bases separated the two germline ends. Here the CDR3 reads CASSSSGAVRYGYTF. For the CDR3, the DNA is TGCGCCAGCAGCTCCAGCGGAGCAGTACGATATGGCTACACCTTC. Full variable domain (rest looked up from reference TRBV5-1 and TRBJ1-2): KAGVTQTPRYLIKTRGQQVTLSCSPISGHRSVSWYQQTPGQGLQFLFEYFSETQRNKGNFPGRFSGRQFSNSRSEMNVSTLELGDSALYLCASSSSGAVRYGYTFGSGTRLTVV.

The chain uses TRBV10-3 and TRBJ1-6; TRBD1 might be the D (6 bases). The CDR3 sequence is 12 residues long. With 11 bases removed from V and 7 bases from J, the gap between germline ends came to 12 bases. Per the germline V gene, CDR1 is ENHRY and CDR2 is SYGVKD. CDR3 DNA: TGTGCCGCGCGACAGGAAAATTCACCCCTCCACTTT. This sequence encodes CAARQENSPLHF.

The V and J genes are TRBV6-6 and TRBJ2-7; TRBD1 aligns across 9 bases. CDR1 MNHNY and CDR2 SVGAGI come from the germline V gene (reference sequence). CDR3 length: 14 residues. V shed 6 bases and J 7 bases; nucleotides not matched to a gene: 10. This CDR3 is CASSPPGQGLEQYF. DNA for the CDR3: TGTGCCAGCAGCCCACCGGGACAGGGACTGGAGCAGTACTTC.

The chain combines TRBV19 with TRBJ1-2; 8 positions agree with TRBD1. V dropped 4 bases and J dropped 6; count of bases not matched to a gene: 16. The CDR3 spans 17 residues. CDR1 is LNHDA and CDR2 is SQIVND in the germline V gene (reference sequence). The CDR3 here is CASSTAGTGVLANGYTF. CDR3 bases: TGTGCCAGTAGTACCGCCGGGACAGGTGTTTTGGCGAATGGCTACACCTTC.

This clone occurred once. The chain joins TRBV2 to TRBJ1-1; D is undetermined. Trimming shortened V by 7 bases and J by 4 bases, and 25 bases separated the two germline ends. There are 17 residues in the CDR3. Germline-derived CDR1 and CDR2 are SNHLY and FYNNEI. CDR3 DNA: TGTGCCAGCACCCCATCTCCGCCAGGTGGTGCGGGCACTGAAGCTTTCTTT. Translating it yields CASTPSPPGGAGTEAFF.

The chain employs TRBV7-9 and TRBJ1-1; 8 positions match TRBD1. The CDR3 totals 17 residues. The germline CDR1 and CDR2 sequences are SEHNR and FQNEAQ (reference sequence). The V segment lost 5 bases and the J segment 4 bases; nucleotides outside the gene matches: 15. Here the CDR3 reads CASSRRGQGALGTEAFF. The CDR3 DNA is TGTGCCAGCAGCCGGAGGGGGCAGGGGGCTTTAGGCACTGAAGCTTTCTTT.

The gene calls are TRBV18 and TRBJ1-1, with TRBD1 matching 11 bases. The germline V gene has CDR1 KGHSH and CDR2 LQKENI. The V segment lost 3 bases and the J segment 1 base; nucleotides outside the gene matches: 10. The CDR3 length is 18 residues. The CDR3 DNA follows: TGTGCCAGCTCACCCACCGGGACAGGGGGAGGTTGGAACACTGAAGCTTTCTTT. This encodes CASSPTGTGGGWNTEAFF. Combining the CDR3 with reference TRBV18 and TRBJ1-1 gives the whole variable domain NAGVMQNPRHLVRRRGQEARLRCSPMKGHSHVYWYRQLPEEGLKFMVYLQKENIIDESGMPKERFSAEFPKEGPSILRIQQVVRGDSAAYFCASSPTGTGGGWNTEAFFGQGTRLTVV.

The chain couples TRBV28 to TRBJ1-5; D is perhaps TRBD1 (5 bases). The CDR3 extends over 13 amino acids. Trimming took 11 bases from V and 7 from J, leaving 18 bases between them. Germline CDR1 MDHEN, CDR2 SYDVKM. CDR3 bases: TGTGCCTCAACTTGGGGGGGAGGACAGCCCCAGCATTTT. Protein: CASTWGGGQPQHF.

This clone was seen just once. CDR3 amino acids: CASSSRASGEKLFF. CDR3 DNA sequence: TGCGCCAGCAGTTCCCGGGCTTCAGGGGAAAAACTGTTTTTT. V and J are TRBV5-1 and TRBJ1-4; perhaps TRBD1 as D (5 bases). Trimming stripped 5 bases from V and 8 bases from J, with 16 bases between. This CDR3 comprises 14 residues. CDR1 is SGHRS and CDR2 is YFSETQ in the germline V gene.

The rearrangement joins TRBV12-3 or TRBV12-4 to TRBJ2-1; TRBD1 agrees at 7 bases. The CDR3 consists of 13 residues. V lost 8 bases and J lost 8; bases outside the gene matches: 9. CDR3 sequence: CASWGKGADEQFF. The CDR3 DNA is TGTGCCAGCTGGGGAAAGGGGGCGGATGAGCAGTTCTTC.

CDR3 sequence (DNA): TGTGCCAGCAGTTTACAGGGTACATTCAATGAGCAGTTCTTC. This codes for CASSLQGTFNEQFF. The genes are TRBV2 and TRBJ2-1; perhaps TRBD1 as D (6 bases). The CDR3 totals 14 residues. Trimming removed 5 bases at V and 6 bases at J, with 14 bases between. Germline V lookup: CDR1 SNHLY, CDR2 FYNNEI.

The chain carries TRBV7-2 and TRBJ1-1; TRBD1 aligns across 9 bases. Trimming cost V 4 bases and J 5 bases; bases outside gene matches: 8. The germline V gene encodes CDR1 SGHTA and CDR2 FQGNSA. The CDR3 spans 15 residues. In nucleotides, the CDR3 is TGTGCCAGCAGCTCATTGGGACAGGGACTTACTGAAGCTTTCTTT. Amino acid sequence: CASSSLGQGLTEAFF.

The chain combines TRBV4-2 with TRBJ2-7; 7 nucleotides align to TRBD1. CDR3 length: 14 amino acids. Germline V gene sequence: CDR1 LGHNA, CDR2 YNFKEQ. V shed 4 bases and J 4 bases; nucleotides not matched to a gene: 7. CDR3 DNA sequence: TGTGCCAGCAGCCCGACCAGGACAGGATACGAGCAGTACTTC. Amino acid sequence: CASSPTRTGYEQYF.

This sequence joins TRBV2 and TRBJ2-5; possibly TRBD1 for D (6 bases). The CDR3 length is 16 residues. The ends were cut back, 7 bases at V and 0 bases at J, with 18 bases in the middle. In germline, CDR1 is SNHLY, CDR2 FYNNEI. CDR3 coding DNA: TGTGCCAGCAAGAGAGGGTCCGGACAGTACCAAGAGACCCAGTACTTC. It translates to CASKRGSGQYQETQYF.

The V call is TRBV7-9, the J call TRBJ1-5, with D perhaps matching TRBD1 (6 bases). The CDR3 covers 13 residues. Germline V gene lookup returns CDR1 SEHNR and CDR2 FQNEAQ (reference sequence). Deletions cut 1 base from V and 7 bases from J, with 8 bases between. The CDR3 protein is CASSLETGQPQHF. For the CDR3, the DNA is TGTGCCAGCAGCTTAGAGACAGGCCAGCCCCAGCATTTT.

J is TRBJ1-4 and V is TRBV19, with a possible D match to TRBD1 (5 bases). The CDR3 sequence is 15 residues long. The V gene lost 4 bases and the J gene lost 3 bases, with 12 bases spanning the gap. The germline V gene has CDR1 LNHDA and CDR2 SQIVND (reference sequence). This CDR3 is CASSTPGTANEKLFF. CDR3 in DNA: TGTGCCAGTAGTACTCCCGGGACTGCTAATGAAAAACTGTTTTTT.

V is TRBV19 and J is TRBJ1-3; TRBD1 agrees at 10 bases. Germline values: CDR1 LNHDA, CDR2 SQIVND (reference sequence). Trimming cost V 5 bases and J 8 bases; bases outside gene matches: 6. This CDR3 is built from 14 residues. The DNA of the CDR3 is TGTGCCAGTAGTCCGGGGGACAGGGGCCACACCATATATTTT. Amino acids: CASSPGDRGHTIYF.

The CDR3 coding sequence is TGTGCCAGCAGCTTAGTAACTAGCGCTGATACGCAGTATTTT. Residues: CASSLVTSADTQYF. V and J are TRBV7-3 and TRBJ2-3, with TRBD2 matching over 7 bases. The CDR3 has 14 residues. Losses at the gene ends were 2 bases for V and 6 bases for J; bases not matched to a gene: 5. Germline V gene data show CDR1 as SGHTA and CDR2 as FQGTGA.

This clone was seen a handful of times. This chain joins TRBV5-8 and TRBJ1-1; 7 bases match TRBD1. Trimming cost V 0 bases and J 3 bases; bases outside gene matches: 2. The CDR3 covers 14 residues. Germline CDR1 SGHTS, CDR2 YDEGEE. The DNA of the CDR3 is TGTGCCAGCAGCTTGGAGGGGGCGGACACTGAAGCTTTCTTT. Translation: CASSLEGADTEAFF.

The chain combines TRBV5-5 with TRBJ1-5; D perhaps matches TRBD1 (5 bases). CDR3 length: 15 residues. Germline loops: CDR1 SGHKS, CDR2 YYEKEE (reference sequence). Trimming cost V 7 bases and J 9 bases, with 23 bases left between them. In DNA form, the CDR3 reads TGTGCCAGCCGACCCGGGGGGAAAAGATTTGGGCCCCAGCATTTT. Translating it yields CASRPGGKRFGPQHF.

V and J are TRBV5-8 and TRBJ1-5; D unclear. The CDR3 runs 19 residues. V dropped 0 bases and J dropped 0 bases, with 19 bases sitting between them. Germline V CDR1 and CDR2: SGHTS, YDEGEE. The CDR3 spells CASSLVRQTSDYSNQPQHF. Written as DNA, the CDR3 is TGTGCCAGCAGCTTGGTCCGGCAGACCTCCGACTATAGCAATCAGCCCCAGCATTTT.